This T cell receptor beta chain stems from a study of T cell changes during pregnancy in multiple sclerosis. Clones were read by immunoSEQ multiplex PCR, and TCRdb kept only the in-frame ones, dropping some. The sample contains 50,000 to 55,000 clones, approximately 90% of which appear only once. There are 14 residues in the CDR3. Germline V gene lookup returns CDR1 SGHRS and CDR2 YFSETQ. The germline V and J ends were trimmed by 2 bases and 6 bases, with 15 bases remaining between them. The genes are TRBV5-1 and TRBJ2-7, with no clear D. Sequencing used CD4+ T cells from peripheral blood mononuclear cells, obtained after pregnancy. The receptor's source is a female donor with multiple sclerosis, enrolled in a pregnancy study. In nucleotides, the CDR3 is TGCGCCAGCAGCTTTAAGTTCCAGGTAGGCGAGCAGTACTTC. Residues: CASSFKFQVGEQYF.